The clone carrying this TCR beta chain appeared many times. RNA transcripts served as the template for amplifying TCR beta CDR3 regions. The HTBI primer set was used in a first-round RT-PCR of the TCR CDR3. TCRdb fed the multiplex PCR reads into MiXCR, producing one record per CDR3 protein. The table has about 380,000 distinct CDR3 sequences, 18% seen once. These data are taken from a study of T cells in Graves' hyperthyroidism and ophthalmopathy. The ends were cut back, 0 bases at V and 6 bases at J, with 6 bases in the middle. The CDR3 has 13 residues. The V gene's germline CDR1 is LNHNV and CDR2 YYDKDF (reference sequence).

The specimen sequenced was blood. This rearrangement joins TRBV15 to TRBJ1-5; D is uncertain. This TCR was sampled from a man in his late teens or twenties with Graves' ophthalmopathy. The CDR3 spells CATSRDWGQPQHF. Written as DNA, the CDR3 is TGTGCCACCAGCAGAGACTGGGGTCAGCCCCAGCATTTT.